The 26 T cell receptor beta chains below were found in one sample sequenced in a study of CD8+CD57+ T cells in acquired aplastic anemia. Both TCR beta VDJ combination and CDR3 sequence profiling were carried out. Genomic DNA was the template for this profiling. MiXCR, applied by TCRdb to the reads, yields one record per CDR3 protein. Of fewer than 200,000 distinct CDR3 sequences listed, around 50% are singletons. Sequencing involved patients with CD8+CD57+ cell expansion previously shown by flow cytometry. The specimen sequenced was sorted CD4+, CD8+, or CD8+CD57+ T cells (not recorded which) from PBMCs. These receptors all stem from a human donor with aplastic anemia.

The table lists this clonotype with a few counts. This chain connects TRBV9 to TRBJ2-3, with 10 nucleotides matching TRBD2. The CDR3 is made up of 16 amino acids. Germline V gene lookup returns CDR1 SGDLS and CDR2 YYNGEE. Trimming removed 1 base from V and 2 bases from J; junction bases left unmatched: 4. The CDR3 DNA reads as TGTGCCAGCAGCGTAAGTAGCGGGGGGCTCACAGATACGCAGTATTTT. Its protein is CASSVSSGGLTDTQYF. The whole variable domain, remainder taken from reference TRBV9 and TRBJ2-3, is DSGVTQTPKHLITATGQRVTLRCSPRSGDLSVYWYQQSLDQGLQFLIQYYNGEERAKGNILERFSAQQFPDLHSELNLSSLELGDSALYFCASSVSSGGLTDTQYFGPGTRLTVL.

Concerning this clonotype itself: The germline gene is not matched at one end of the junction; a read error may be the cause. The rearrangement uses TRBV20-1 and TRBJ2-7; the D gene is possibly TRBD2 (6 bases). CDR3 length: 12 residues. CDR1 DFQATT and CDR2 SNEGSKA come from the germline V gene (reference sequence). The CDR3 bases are TGCAATGCTAGTTCGGGGGCCTACGAGCAGTACTTC. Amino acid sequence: CNASSGAYEQYF.

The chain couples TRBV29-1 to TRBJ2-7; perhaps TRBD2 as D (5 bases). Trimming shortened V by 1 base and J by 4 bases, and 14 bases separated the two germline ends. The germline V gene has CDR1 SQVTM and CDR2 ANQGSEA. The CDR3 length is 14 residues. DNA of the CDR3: TGCAGCGTTGAAGGTCGAGGACTTGGATACGAGCAGTACTTC. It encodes CSVEGRGLGYEQYF.

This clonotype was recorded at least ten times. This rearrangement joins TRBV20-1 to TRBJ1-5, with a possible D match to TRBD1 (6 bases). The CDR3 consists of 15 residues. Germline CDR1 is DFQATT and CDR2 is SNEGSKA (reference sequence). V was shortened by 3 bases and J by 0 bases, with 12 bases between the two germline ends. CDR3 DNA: TGCAGTGCTAGGGGGACACCTAATAGCAATCAGCCCCAGCATTTT. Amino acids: CSARGTPNSNQPQHF.

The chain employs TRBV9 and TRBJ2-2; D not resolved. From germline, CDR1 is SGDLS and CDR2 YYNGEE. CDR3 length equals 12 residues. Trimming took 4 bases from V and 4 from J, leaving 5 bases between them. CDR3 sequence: CASSPSTGELFF. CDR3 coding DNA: TGTGCCAGCAGCCCAAGCACCGGGGAGCTGTTTTTT.

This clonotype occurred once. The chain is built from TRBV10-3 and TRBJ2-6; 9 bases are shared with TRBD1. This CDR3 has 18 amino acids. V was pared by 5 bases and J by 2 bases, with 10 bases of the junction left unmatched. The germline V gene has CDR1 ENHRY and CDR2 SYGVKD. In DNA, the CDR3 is TGTGCCATCAGTACCCGGACAGGGGTAAGCACTGGGGCCAACGTCCTGACTTTC. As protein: CAISTRTGVSTGANVLTF.

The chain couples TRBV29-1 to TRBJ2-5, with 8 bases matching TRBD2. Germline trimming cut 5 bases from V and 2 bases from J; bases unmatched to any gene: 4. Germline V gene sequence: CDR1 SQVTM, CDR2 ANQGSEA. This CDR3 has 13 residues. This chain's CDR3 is CSVRASGQETQYF. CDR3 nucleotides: TGCAGCGTTCGTGCTAGCGGGCAAGAGACCCAGTACTTC.

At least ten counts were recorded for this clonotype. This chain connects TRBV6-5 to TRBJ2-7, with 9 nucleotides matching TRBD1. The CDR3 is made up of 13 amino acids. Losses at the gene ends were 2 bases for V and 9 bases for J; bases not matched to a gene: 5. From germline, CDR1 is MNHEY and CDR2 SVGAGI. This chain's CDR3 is CASSYTGQGRQYF. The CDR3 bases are TGTGCCAGCAGTTACACCGGACAGGGGAGGCAGTACTTC.

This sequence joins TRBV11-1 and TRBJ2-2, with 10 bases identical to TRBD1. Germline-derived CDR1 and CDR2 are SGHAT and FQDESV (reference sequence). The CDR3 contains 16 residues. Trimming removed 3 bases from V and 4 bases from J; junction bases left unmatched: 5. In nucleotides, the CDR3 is TGTGCCAGCAGCTTTCGGACAGGGGGATTCACCGGGGAGCTGTTTTTT. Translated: CASSFRTGGFTGELFF.

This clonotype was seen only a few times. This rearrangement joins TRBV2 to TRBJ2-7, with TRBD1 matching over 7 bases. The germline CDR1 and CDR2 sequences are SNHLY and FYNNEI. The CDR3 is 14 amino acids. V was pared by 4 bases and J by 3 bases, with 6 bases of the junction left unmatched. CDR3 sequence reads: CASSGTGTDYEQYF. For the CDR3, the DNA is TGTGCCAGCAGTGGGACCGGGACAGACTACGAGCAGTACTTC.

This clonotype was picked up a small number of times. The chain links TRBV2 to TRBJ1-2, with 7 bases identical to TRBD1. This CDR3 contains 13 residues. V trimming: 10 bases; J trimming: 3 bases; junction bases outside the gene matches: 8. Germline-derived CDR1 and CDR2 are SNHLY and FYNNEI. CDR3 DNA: TGTGCCATCCGACAGGGTCAAGACTATGGCTACACCTTC. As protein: CAIRQGQDYGYTF.

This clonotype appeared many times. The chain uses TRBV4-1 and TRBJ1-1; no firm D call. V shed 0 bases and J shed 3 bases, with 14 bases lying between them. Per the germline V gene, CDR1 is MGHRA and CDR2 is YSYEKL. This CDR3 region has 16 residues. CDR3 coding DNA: TGCGCCAGCAGCCAAGATCAGGTAGGATGGTACACTGAAGCTTTCTTT. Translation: CASSQDQVGWYTEAFF.

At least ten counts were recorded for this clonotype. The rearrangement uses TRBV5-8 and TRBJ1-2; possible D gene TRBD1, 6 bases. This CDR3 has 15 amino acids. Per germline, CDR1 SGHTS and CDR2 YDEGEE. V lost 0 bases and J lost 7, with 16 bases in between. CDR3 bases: TGTGCCAGCAGCTTGGGCGGGCTGGGACAAGGTGGCTACACCTTC. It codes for CASSLGGLGQGGYTF.

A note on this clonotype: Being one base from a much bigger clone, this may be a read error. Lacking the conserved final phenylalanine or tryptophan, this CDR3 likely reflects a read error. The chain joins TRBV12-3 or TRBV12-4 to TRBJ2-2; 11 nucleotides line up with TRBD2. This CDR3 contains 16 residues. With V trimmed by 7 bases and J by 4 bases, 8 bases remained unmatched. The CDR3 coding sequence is TGTGCCAGCACTCCCGGGACTAGCGGTGTCACCGGGGAGCTGTTTATT. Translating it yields CASTPGTSGVTGELFI.

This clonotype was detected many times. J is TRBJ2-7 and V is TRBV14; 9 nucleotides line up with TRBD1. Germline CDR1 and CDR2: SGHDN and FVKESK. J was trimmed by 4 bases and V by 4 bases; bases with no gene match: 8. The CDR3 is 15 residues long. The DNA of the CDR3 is TGTGCCAGCAGCCGCCGGGACAGGGAAACGTACGAGCAGTACTTC. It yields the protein CASSRRDRETYEQYF.

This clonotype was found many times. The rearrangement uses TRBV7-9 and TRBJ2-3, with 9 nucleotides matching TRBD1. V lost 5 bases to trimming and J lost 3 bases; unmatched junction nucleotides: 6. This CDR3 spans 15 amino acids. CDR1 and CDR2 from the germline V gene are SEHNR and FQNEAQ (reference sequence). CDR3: CASSHWDRATDTQYF. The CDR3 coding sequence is TGTGCCAGCAGCCATTGGGACAGGGCAACAGATACGCAGTATTTT.

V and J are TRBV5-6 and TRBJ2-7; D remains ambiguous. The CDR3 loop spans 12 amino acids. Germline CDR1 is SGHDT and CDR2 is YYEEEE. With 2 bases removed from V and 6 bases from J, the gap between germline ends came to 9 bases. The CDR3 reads CASSFISLEQYF. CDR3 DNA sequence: TGTGCCAGCAGCTTCATTTCCCTCGAGCAGTACTTC.

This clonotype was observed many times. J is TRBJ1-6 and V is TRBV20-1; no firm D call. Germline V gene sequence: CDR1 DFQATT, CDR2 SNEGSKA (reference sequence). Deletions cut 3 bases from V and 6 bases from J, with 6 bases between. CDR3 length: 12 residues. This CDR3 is CSASAPNSPLHF. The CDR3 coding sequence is TGCAGTGCTAGCGCTCCTAATTCACCCCTCCACTTT.

The CDR3 loop reads CSARDRGSGRAGYEQYF. The CDR3 bases are TGCAGTGCTAGAGATCGGGGTAGCGGGAGGGCCGGGTACGAGCAGTACTTC. The V call is TRBV20-1, the J call TRBJ2-7; TRBD2 agrees at 11 bases. CDR3 size: 17 residues. V was pared by 0 bases and J by 4 bases, with 11 bases of the junction left unmatched. Germline CDR1 DFQATT, CDR2 SNEGSKA (reference sequence).

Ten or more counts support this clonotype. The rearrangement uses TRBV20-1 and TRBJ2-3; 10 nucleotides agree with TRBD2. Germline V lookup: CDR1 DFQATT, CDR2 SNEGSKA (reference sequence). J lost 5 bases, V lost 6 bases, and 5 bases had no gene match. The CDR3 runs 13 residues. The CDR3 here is CSALGLAIDTQYF. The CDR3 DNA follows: TGCAGTGCGCTGGGACTAGCGATAGATACGCAGTATTTT.

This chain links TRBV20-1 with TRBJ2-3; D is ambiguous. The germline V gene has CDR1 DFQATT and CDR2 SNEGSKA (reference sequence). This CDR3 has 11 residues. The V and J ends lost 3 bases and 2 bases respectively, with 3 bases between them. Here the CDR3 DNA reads TGCAGTGCTAGGTCCACAGATACGCAGTATTTT. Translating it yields CSARSTDTQYF.

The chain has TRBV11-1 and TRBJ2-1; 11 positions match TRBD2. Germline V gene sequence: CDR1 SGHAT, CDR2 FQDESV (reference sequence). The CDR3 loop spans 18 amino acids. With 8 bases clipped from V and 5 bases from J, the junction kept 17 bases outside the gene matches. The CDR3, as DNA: TGTGCCAGCGGACCTAGCGGGGGGTCCCCAGAACGGGACAATGAGCAGTTCTTC. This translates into CASGPSGGSPERDNEQFF.

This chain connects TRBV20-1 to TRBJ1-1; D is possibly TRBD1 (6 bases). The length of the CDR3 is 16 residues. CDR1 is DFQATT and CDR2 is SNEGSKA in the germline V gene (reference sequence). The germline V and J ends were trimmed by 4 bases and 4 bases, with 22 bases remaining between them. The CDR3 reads CSAIWPQWTAGTEAFF. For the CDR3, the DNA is TGCAGTGCTATATGGCCCCAATGGACAGCGGGCACTGAAGCTTTCTTT.

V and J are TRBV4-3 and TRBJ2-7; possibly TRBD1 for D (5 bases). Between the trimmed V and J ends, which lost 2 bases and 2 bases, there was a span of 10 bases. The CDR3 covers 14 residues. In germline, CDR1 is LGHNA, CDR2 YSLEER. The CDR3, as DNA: TGCGCCAGCAGCCAAAGTCCAGGGACCTACGAGCAGTACTTC. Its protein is CASSQSPGTYEQYF.

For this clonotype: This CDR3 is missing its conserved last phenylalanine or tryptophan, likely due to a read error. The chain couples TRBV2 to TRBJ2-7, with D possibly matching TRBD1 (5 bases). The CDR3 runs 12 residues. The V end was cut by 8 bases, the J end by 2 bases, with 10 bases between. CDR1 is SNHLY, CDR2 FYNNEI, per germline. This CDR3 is CASATEAYEQYL. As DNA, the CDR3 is TGTGCCAGCGCGACAGAGGCCTACGAGCAGTACTTA.

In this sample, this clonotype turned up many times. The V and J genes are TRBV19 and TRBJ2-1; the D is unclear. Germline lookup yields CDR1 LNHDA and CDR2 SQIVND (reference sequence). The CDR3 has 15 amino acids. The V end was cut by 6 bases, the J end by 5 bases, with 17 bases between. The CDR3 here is CASRSVTQRHNEQFF. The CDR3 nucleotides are TGTGCCAGTAGATCCGTTACCCAAAGGCACAATGAGCAGTTCTTC.